This T cell receptor (beta chain) emerged from a study of technical replicates of blood from a few donors. The data were produced by immunoSEQ multiplex PCR, yet TCRdb's version contains in-frame clones alone and is incomplete. The table lists approximately 99,000 clones, approximately 95% of them singletons. V was cut by 8 bases and J by 4 bases, with 18 bases left in between. CDR3 length: 15 amino acids. Germline loops: CDR1 MNHNS, CDR2 SASEGT. Sequencing input: T cells isolated from PBMCs. This sequence joins TRBV6-1 and TRBJ1-5, with a tentative D call TRBD1 (5 bases). This TCR derives from a human donor in good health. The chain's CDR3 is CASVQVPVANQPQHF. The DNA for the CDR3 is TGTGCCAGCGTACAGGTCCCGGTAGCAAATCAGCCCCAGCATTTT.